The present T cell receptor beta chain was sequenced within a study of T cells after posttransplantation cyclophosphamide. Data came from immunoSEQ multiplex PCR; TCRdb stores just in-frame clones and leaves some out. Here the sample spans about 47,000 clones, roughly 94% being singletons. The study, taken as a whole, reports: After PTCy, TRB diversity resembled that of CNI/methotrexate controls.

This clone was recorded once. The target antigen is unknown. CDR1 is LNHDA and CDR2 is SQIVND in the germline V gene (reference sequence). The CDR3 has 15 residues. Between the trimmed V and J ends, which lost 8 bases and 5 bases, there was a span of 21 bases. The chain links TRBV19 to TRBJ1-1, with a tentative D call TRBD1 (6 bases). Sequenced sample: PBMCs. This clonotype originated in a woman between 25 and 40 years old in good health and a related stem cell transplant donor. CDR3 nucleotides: TGTGCCAGTGGGGGGTATGGGGGGGGCCGGACTGAAGCTTTCTTT. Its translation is CASGGYGGGRTEAFF.